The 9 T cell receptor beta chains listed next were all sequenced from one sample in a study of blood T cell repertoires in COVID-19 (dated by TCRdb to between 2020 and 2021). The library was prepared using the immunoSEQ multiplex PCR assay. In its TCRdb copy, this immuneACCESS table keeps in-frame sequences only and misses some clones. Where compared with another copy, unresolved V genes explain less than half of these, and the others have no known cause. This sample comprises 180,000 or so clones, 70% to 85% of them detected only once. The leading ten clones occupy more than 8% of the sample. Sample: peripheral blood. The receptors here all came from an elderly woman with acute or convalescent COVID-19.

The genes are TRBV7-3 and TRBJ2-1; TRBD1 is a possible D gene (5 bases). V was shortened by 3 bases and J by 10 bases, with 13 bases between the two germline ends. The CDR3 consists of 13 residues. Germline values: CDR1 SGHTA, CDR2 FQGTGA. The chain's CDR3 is CASSFGNSGEQFF. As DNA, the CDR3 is TGTGCCAGCAGCTTCGGAAACTCAGGGGAGCAGTTCTTC.

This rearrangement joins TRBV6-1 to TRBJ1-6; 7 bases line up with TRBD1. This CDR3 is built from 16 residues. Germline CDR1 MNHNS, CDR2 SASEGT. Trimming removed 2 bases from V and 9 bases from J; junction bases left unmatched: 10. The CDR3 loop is CASSERSGGGGSPLHF. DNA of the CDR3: TGTGCCAGCAGTGAACGGTCAGGAGGGGGCGGTTCACCCCTCCACTTT.

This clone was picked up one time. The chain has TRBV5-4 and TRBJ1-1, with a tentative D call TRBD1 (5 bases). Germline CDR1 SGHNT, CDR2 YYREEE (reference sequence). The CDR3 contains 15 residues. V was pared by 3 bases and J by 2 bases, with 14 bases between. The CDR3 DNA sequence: TGTGCCAGCAGCTATCAGGGCAGGAAAAACACTGAAGCTTTCTTT. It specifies CASSYQGRKNTEAFF.

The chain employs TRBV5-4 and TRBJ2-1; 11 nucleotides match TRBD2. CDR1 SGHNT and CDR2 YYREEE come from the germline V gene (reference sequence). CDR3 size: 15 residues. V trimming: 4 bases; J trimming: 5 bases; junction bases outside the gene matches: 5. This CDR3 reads CASSPTSGTHNEQFF. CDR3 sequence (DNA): TGTGCCAGCAGCCCGACTAGCGGGACTCACAATGAGCAGTTCTTC.

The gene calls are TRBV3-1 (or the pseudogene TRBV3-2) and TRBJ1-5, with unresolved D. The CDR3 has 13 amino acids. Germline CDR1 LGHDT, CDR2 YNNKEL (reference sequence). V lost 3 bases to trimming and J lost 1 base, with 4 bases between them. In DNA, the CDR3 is TGTGCCAGCAGCCAGTTAAGCAATCAGCCCCAGCATTTT. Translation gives CASSQLSNQPQHF.

CDR3 sequence reads: CASPRGISYEQYF. For the CDR3, the DNA is TGCGCCAGCCCTCGGGGGATTTCCTACGAGCAGTACTTC. The chain carries TRBV23-1 and TRBJ2-7, with a tentative D call TRBD2 (6 bases). TRBV23-1 is recorded as an ORF, its role being uncertain. The V end lost 8 bases, the J end lost 1 base, and 12 bases lay between the germline ends. The CDR3 spans 13 residues.

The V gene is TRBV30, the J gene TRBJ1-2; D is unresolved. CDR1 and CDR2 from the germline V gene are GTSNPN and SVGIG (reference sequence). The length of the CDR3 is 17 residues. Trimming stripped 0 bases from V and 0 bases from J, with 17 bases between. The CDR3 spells CAWSVLGQAPANYGYTF. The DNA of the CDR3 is TGTGCCTGGAGTGTACTAGGCCAGGCACCCGCTAACTATGGCTACACCTTC.

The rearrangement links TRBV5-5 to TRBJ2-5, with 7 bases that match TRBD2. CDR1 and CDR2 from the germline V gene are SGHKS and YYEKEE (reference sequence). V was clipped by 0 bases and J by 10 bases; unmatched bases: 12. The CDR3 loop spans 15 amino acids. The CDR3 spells CASSLEGTTSRGQYF. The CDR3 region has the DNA TGTGCCAGCAGCTTGGAAGGGACTACCTCTCGGGGCCAGTACTTC.

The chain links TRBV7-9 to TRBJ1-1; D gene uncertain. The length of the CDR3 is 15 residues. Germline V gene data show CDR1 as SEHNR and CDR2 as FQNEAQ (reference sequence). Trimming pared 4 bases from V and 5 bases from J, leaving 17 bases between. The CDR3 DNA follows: TGTGCCAGCAGCTCAATAGGCGGGGTGGGGACTGAAGCTTTCTTT. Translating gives CASSSIGGVGTEAFF.